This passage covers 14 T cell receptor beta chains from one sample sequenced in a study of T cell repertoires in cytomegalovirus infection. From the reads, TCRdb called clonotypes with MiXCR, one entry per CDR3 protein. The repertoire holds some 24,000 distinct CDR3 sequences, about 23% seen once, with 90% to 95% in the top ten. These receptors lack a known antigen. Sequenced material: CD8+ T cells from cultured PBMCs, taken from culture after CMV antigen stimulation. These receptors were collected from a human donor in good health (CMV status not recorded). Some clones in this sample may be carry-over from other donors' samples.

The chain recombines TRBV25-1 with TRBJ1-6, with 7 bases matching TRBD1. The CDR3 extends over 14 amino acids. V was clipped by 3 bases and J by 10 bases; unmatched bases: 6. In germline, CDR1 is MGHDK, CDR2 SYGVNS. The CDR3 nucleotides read TGTGCCAGCAGTGATGACAGGGAGTACTCACCCCTCCACTTT. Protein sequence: CASSDDREYSPLHF.

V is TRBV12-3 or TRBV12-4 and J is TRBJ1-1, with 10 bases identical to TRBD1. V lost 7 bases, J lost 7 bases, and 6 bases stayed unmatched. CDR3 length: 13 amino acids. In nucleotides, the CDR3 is TGTGCCAGCACGGGACAGGGGCCGAGTGAAGCTTTCTTT. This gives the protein CASTGQGPSEAFF.

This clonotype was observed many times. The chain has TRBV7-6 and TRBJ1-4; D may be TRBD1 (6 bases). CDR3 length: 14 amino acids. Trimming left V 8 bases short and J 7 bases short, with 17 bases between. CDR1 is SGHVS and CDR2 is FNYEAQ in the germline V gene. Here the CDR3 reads CASRKGGVSEKLFF. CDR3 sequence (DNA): TGTGCCAGCCGGAAGGGGGGCGTGAGTGAAAAACTGTTTTTT.

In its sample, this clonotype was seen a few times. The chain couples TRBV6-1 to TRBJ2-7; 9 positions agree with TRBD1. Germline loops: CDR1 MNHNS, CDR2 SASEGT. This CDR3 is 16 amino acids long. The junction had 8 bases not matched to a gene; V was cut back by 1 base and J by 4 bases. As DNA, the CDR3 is TGTGCCAGCAGTGAAGGATTCGGGACAGGGTATTACGAGCAGTACTTC. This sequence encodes CASSEGFGTGYYEQYF.

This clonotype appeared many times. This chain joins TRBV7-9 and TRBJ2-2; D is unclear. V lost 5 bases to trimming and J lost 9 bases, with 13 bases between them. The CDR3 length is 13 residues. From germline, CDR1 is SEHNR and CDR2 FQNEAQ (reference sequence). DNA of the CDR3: TGTGCCAGCAGCGCGTCGACAAGTTGGGAGCTGTTTTTT. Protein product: CASSASTSWELFF. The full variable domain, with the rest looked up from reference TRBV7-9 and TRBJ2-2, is DTGVSQNPRHKITKRGQNVTFRCDPISEHNRLYWYRQTLGQGPEFLTYFQNEAQLEKSRLLSDRFSAERPKGSFSTLEIQRTEQGDSAMYLCASSASTSWELFFGEGSRLTVL.

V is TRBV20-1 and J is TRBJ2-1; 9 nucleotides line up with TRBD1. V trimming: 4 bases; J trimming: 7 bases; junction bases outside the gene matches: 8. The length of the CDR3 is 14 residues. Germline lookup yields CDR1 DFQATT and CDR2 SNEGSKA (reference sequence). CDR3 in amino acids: CSATTGGRGNEQFF. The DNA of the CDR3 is TGCAGTGCTACGACAGGGGGTCGCGGTAATGAGCAGTTCTTC.

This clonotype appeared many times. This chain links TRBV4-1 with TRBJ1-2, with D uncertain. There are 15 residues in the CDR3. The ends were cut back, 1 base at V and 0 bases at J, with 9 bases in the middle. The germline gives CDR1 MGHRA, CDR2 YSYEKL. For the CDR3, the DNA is TGCGCCAGCAGCCAAGGAAGCGGAGCTAACTATGGCTACACCTTC. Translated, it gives CASSQGSGANYGYTF.

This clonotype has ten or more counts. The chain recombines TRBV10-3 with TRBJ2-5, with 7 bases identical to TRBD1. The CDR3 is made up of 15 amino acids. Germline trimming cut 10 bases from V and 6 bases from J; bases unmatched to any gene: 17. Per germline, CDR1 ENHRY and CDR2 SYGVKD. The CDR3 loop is CASGRDSLTAQTQYF. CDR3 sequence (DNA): TGTGCCAGCGGCCGGGACAGCTTGACGGCGCAGACCCAGTACTTC.

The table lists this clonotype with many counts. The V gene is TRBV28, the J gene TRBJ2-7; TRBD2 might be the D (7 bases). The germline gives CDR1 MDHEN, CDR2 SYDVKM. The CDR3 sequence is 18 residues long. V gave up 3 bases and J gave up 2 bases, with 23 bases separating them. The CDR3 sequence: CASSLEFIGGLPTYEQYF. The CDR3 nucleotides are TGTGCCAGCAGTTTGGAATTTATCGGGGGGCTTCCGACCTACGAGCAGTACTTC.

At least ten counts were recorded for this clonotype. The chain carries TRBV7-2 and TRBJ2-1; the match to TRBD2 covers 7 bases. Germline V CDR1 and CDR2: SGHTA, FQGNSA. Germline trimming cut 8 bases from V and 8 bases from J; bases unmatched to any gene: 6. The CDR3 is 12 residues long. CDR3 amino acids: CASSWGGDEQFF. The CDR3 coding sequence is TGTGCCAGCTCATGGGGAGGGGATGAGCAGTTCTTC.

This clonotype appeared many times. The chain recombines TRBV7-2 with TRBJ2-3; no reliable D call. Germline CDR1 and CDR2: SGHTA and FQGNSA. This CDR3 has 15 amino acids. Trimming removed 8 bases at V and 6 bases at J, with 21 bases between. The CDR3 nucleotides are TGTGCCAGCGACGGTGGTACAGCCGCCTCCGATACGCAGTATTTT. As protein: CASDGGTAASDTQYF.

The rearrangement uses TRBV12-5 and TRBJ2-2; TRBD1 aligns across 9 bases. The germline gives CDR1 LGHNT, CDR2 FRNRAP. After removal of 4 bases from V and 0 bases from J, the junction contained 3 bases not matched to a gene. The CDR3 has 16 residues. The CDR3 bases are TGTGCTAGTGGTTGGGGACAGGGAACGAACACCGGGGAGCTGTTTTTT. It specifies CASGWGQGTNTGELFF.

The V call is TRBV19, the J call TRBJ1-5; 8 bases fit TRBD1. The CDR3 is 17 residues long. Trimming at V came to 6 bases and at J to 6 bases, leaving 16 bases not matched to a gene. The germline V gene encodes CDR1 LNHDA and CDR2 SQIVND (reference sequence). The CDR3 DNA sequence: TGTGCCAGTAGCCCTTTAAGGACAGGGTCAGCCGGTCAGCCCCAGCATTTT. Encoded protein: CASSPLRTGSAGQPQHF. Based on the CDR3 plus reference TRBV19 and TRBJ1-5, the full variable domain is DGGITQSPKYLFRKEGQNVTLSCEQNLNHDAMYWYRQDPGQGLRLIYYSQIVNDFQKGDIAEGYSVSREKKESFPLTVTSAQKNPTAFYLCASSPLRTGSAGQPQHFGDGTRLSIL.

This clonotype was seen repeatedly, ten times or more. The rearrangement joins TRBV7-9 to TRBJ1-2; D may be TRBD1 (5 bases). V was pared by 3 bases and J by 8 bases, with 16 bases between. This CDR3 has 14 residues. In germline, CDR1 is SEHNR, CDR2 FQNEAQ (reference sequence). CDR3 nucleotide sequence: TGTGCCAGCAGCTTGGCCGGGACCACCAGCGGCTACACCTTC. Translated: CASSLAGTTSGYTF.